What follows are 25 T cell receptor beta chains derived from one specimen sequenced in a study of T cells in Graves' hyperthyroidism and ophthalmopathy. Amplification of TCR beta CDR3 regions was performed using RNA transcripts as template. The TCR CDR3 was amplified in a first-round RT-PCR using the HTBI primer set. TCRdb reanalysed the multiplex PCR reads using MiXCR and keeps one entry per CDR3 protein. This table has 500,000 to 750,000 distinct CDR3 sequences, around 46% appearing once. The specimen sequenced was peripheral blood or thyroid tissue (not recorded which). These receptors all stem from a woman younger than 35 with Graves' hyperthyroidism.

This clonotype was seen at least ten times. V usage is TRBV7-3 and J usage is TRBJ2-2; tentative D call: TRBD2 (6 bases). The V end was cut by 1 base, the J end by 7 bases, with 7 bases between. This CDR3 comprises 13 residues. In germline, CDR1 is SGHTA, CDR2 FQGTGA. CDR3 region: CASSLREDGELFF. The CDR3 DNA sequence: TGTGCCAGCAGCTTAAGGGAGGACGGGGAGCTGTTTTTT.

This sequence joins TRBV7-3 and TRBJ2-7; 7 bases map to TRBD2. The V gene end was trimmed by 2 bases and the J gene end by 2 bases; junction bases not matched to a gene: 6. The length of the CDR3 is 15 residues. From germline, CDR1 is SGHTA and CDR2 FQGTGA. The CDR3, as DNA: TGTGCCAGCAGCTTATCCCGGGAGGACCCCTACGAGCAGTACTTC. Translated, it gives CASSLSREDPYEQYF.

This clonotype was detected ten times or more. V usage is TRBV20-1 and J usage is TRBJ2-7, with a possible D match to TRBD1 (6 bases). Germline assignment: CDR1 DFQATT and CDR2 SNEGSKA (reference sequence). The CDR3 sequence is 13 residues long. V lost 0 bases, J lost 11 bases, and 17 bases lay in between. For the CDR3, the DNA is TGCAGTGCTAGAGATCTGGGGGCGGAAGCCGAGTACTTC. Translated, it gives CSARDLGAEAEYF.

The V and J genes are TRBV2 and TRBJ1-2; TRBD1 aligns across 9 bases. CDR3 length: 16 amino acids. V lost 4 bases and J lost 4; bases outside the gene matches: 10. Germline V CDR1 and CDR2: SNHLY, FYNNEI. The CDR3 is CASSVVTGGWGYGYTF. The DNA of the CDR3 is TGTGCCAGCAGTGTCGTAACAGGGGGCTGGGGCTATGGCTACACCTTC.

The chain has TRBV5-8 and TRBJ2-1; D call uncertain. Trimming removed 0 bases at V and 3 bases at J, with 7 bases between. CDR1 and CDR2 from the germline V gene are SGHTS and YDEGEE. There are 14 residues in the CDR3. The chain's CDR3 is CASSLAAVYNEQFF. DNA for the CDR3: TGTGCCAGCAGCTTGGCCGCGGTCTACAATGAGCAGTTCTTC.

This clonotype was found a few times. The chain employs TRBV20-1 and TRBJ2-3; possibly TRBD2 for D (6 bases). The germline V and J ends were trimmed by 0 bases and 6 bases, with 19 bases remaining between them. The CDR3 loop spans 16 amino acids. Germline V gene lookup returns CDR1 DFQATT and CDR2 SNEGSKA (reference sequence). CDR3: CSARDGGAVTRDTQYF. In nucleotides, the CDR3 is TGCAGTGCTAGAGATGGCGGGGCGGTAACCCGGGATACGCAGTATTTT.

The chain has TRBV7-9 and TRBJ2-2; the D is unclear. CDR1 is SEHNR and CDR2 is FQNEAQ in the germline V gene (reference sequence). The CDR3 extends over 14 amino acids. The V and J ends lost 6 bases and 1 base respectively, with 9 bases between them. The CDR3 DNA is TGTGCCAGCAGGACCCCCATGAACACCGGGGAGCTGTTTTTT. Its translation is CASRTPMNTGELFF. Based on the CDR3 plus reference TRBV7-9 and TRBJ2-2, the full variable domain is DTGVSQNPRHKITKRGQNVTFRCDPISEHNRLYWYRQTLGQGPEFLTYFQNEAQLEKSRLLSDRFSAERPKGSFSTLEIQRTEQGDSAMYLCASRTPMNTGELFFGEGSRLTVL.

A few counts support this clonotype. The chain has TRBV24-1 and TRBJ2-1; D unclear. The CDR3 contains 11 residues. CDR1 is KGHDR and CDR2 is SFDVKD in the germline V gene. V dropped 7 bases and J dropped 12 bases, with 12 bases sitting between them. CDR3 region: CATSEQGRQFF. The CDR3 DNA sequence: TGTGCCACCAGCGAACAAGGACGGCAGTTCTTC.

The table lists this clonotype with many counts. V and J are TRBV5-1 and TRBJ1-4, with D maybe TRBD1 (5 bases). The V gene lost 2 bases and the J gene lost 1 base, with 6 bases spanning the gap. The CDR3 is 14 residues long. Germline CDR1 and CDR2: SGHRS and YFSETQ. This chain's CDR3 is CASSFGGTNEKLFF. CDR3 DNA sequence: TGCGCCAGCAGCTTTGGGGGAACTAATGAAAAACTGTTTTTT.

This clonotype was seen at least ten times. The V gene is TRBV6-6, the J gene TRBJ2-7, with no clear D. CDR1 MNHNY and CDR2 SVGAGI come from the germline V gene (reference sequence). The CDR3 runs to 12 residues. V lost 6 bases to trimming and J lost 2 bases, with 8 bases between them. The CDR3: CASSNSPYEQYF. The CDR3 DNA reads as TGTGCCAGCAGCAACAGCCCCTACGAGCAGTACTTC.

The rearrangement uses TRBV27 and TRBJ2-7; tentative D call: TRBD1 (6 bases). The CDR3 sequence is 15 residues long. The germline V gene encodes CDR1 MNHEY and CDR2 SMNVEV (reference sequence). V lost 4 bases, J lost 2 bases, and 15 bases lay in between. DNA of the CDR3: TGTGCCAGCAGTTCTTACAGGGATTTCCCCTACGAGCAGTACTTC. Its protein product is CASSSYRDFPYEQYF.

This clonotype has at least ten counts. This chain connects TRBV20-1 to TRBJ1-2; possibly TRBD1 for D (5 bases). V was clipped by 3 bases and J by 3 bases, with 14 bases between them. This CDR3 spans 14 amino acids. CDR1 is DFQATT, CDR2 SNEGSKA, per germline (reference sequence). The CDR3 coding sequence is TGCAGTGCTAGGGAGACAGATATCTACTATGGCTACACCTTC. Residues: CSARETDIYYGYTF.

The V and J genes are TRBV7-9 and TRBJ1-2; tentative D call: TRBD1 (5 bases). The CDR3 loop spans 17 amino acids. Trimming took off 5 bases at V and 2 bases at J, with 21 bases between the two ends. The V gene's germline CDR1 is SEHNR and CDR2 FQNEAQ (reference sequence). Written as DNA, the CDR3 is TGTGCCAGCAGCCACGTGGACCGGGACTCAGGGAACTATGGCTACACCTTC. Residues: CASSHVDRDSGNYGYTF.

V usage is TRBV6-1 and J usage is TRBJ2-7; the match to TRBD2 covers 8 bases. Germline lookup yields CDR1 MNHNS and CDR2 SASEGT. There are 12 residues in the CDR3. V lost 7 bases, J lost 6 bases, and 5 bases stayed unmatched. The CDR3 is CASTRGGAEQYF. CDR3 nucleotides: TGTGCCAGCACCCGGGGGGGGGCCGAGCAGTACTTC.

This clonotype was counted at least ten times. This chain links TRBV4-1 with TRBJ2-7; D gene uncertain. There are 15 residues in the CDR3. The germline CDR1 and CDR2 sequences are MGHRA and YSYEKL. Between the trimmed V and J ends, which lost 1 base and 2 bases, there was a span of 12 bases. The CDR3 DNA sequence: TGCGCCAGCAGCCAAGCAATAGGACGGCCCTACGAGCAGTACTTC. Protein: CASSQAIGRPYEQYF.

The chain carries TRBV13 and TRBJ2-2; 9 positions agree with TRBD2. The V and J ends lost 0 bases and 3 bases, in that order; junction bases with no gene match: 8. CDR3 size: 18 residues. Germline lookup yields CDR1 PRHDT and CDR2 FYEKMQ (reference sequence). Here the CDR3 reads CASSLGILAGVDTGELFF. The CDR3 DNA reads as TGTGCCAGCAGCTTAGGCATTTTAGCGGGAGTTGACACCGGGGAGCTGTTTTTT.

This clonotype was seen many times. V and J are TRBV27 and TRBJ2-5, with D possibly being TRBD1 or TRBD2 (5 bases each). V lost 7 bases to trimming and J lost 5 bases, with 11 bases between them. Germline CDR1 reads MNHEY; CDR2 reads SMNVEV (reference sequence). CDR3 length: 12 residues. DNA of the CDR3: TGTGCCAGCATCGGGGCCGGGGAGACCCAGTACTTC. Translated: CASIGAGETQYF.

At least ten counts were recorded for this clonotype. This chain links TRBV29-1 with TRBJ2-2, with D perhaps matching TRBD2 (5 bases). This CDR3 spans 12 amino acids. CDR1 SQVTM and CDR2 ANQGSEA come from the germline V gene. V was shortened by 4 bases and J by 7 bases, with 10 bases between the two germline ends. CDR3 in amino acids: CSVGAVGGELFF. CDR3 DNA: TGCAGCGTTGGAGCGGTGGGCGGGGAGCTGTTTTTT.

This clonotype was seen a single time. This is likely a read error, given that the CDR3 carries no conserved phenylalanine or tryptophan at its end. The V gene is TRBV6-2 or TRBV6-3, the J gene TRBJ1-1; D is ambiguous. Per the germline V gene, CDR1 is MNHEY and CDR2 is SVGEGT. CDR3 length equals 12 residues. V was pared by 5 bases and J by 10 bases, with 14 bases between. CDR3 residues: CASSGGIMRAFL. In DNA, the CDR3 is TGTGCCAGCAGTGGAGGGATAATGCGAGCTTTCCTT.

The gene calls are TRBV7-2 and TRBJ2-5; no clear D gene. The germline V gene encodes CDR1 SGHTA and CDR2 FQGNSA. The CDR3 has 15 amino acids. V was clipped by 6 bases and J by 5 bases, with 19 bases between them. The DNA of the CDR3 is TGTGCCAGCAGTCCGGTCCCGAACACCGGGGAGACCCAGTACTTC. Translated, it gives CASSPVPNTGETQYF.

This sequence joins TRBV7-6 and TRBJ2-7; D perhaps matches TRBD2 (5 bases). Germline lookup yields CDR1 SGHVS and CDR2 FNYEAQ. Trimming took off 1 base at V and 5 bases at J, with 15 bases between the two ends. CDR3 length: 15 amino acids. CDR3 nucleotides: TGTGCCAGCAGCTTAGGGCTGATCACCGGGGACGAGCAGTACTTC. As protein: CASSLGLITGDEQYF.

This clonotype showed up many times. For the CDR3, the DNA is TGCAGCGTTTCTCCCGGAAGCTCCTACGAGCAGTACTTC. Its translation: CSVSPGSSYEQYF. The rearrangement joins TRBV29-1 to TRBJ2-7; unclear D gene. The CDR3 runs 13 residues. The V gene's germline CDR1 is SQVTM and CDR2 ANQGSEA. The germline V and J ends were trimmed by 5 bases and 0 bases, with 11 bases remaining between them.

This sequence joins TRBV6-5 and TRBJ1-3, with D hard to call. Trimming took off 8 bases at V and 4 bases at J, with 12 bases between the two ends. The CDR3 is 13 residues long. The germline gives CDR1 MNHEY, CDR2 SVGAGI. The CDR3 here is CASSPWVGNTIYF. The DNA for the CDR3 is TGTGCCAGCTCCCCCTGGGTCGGAAACACCATATATTTT.

This clonotype was recorded a few times. V is TRBV10-3 and J is TRBJ2-7; 8 bases are a match to TRBD2. The CDR3 has 14 residues. The V segment lost 10 bases and the J segment 1 base; nucleotides outside the gene matches: 9. Germline assignment: CDR1 ENHRY and CDR2 SYGVKD. The CDR3 nucleotides are TGTGCCACGGCGCAGGCTAGCGGGTCCTACGAGCAGTACTTC. Encoded protein: CATAQASGSYEQYF.

The chain joins TRBV20-1 to TRBJ2-7; 10 nucleotides align to TRBD2. The CDR3 contains 13 residues. CDR1 DFQATT and CDR2 SNEGSKA come from the germline V gene (reference sequence). After removal of 6 bases from V and 6 bases from J, the junction contained 8 bases not matched to a gene. CDR3 residues: CSATGTSVTEQYF. The CDR3 DNA sequence: TGCAGTGCCACTGGGACTAGCGTTACCGAGCAGTACTTC.